A single sample is the source of the 9 T cell receptor beta chains below, sequenced in a study of T cell responses to AZD1222 COVID-19 vaccine (dated by TCRdb to the early 2020s). The intended sense of this specimen's time point label: baseline before first vaccination. Libraries were prepared through the immunoSEQ multiplex PCR assay. TCRdb mirrors the immuneACCESS table, restricted to in-frame sequences. Some clones are absent from its copies; in checked studies, under half trace to an unresolved V gene, and the reason for the others is unknown. The sample table holds under 200,000 clones, of which 90% to 95% were seen once. Under 2.5% of the sample is in the top ten clones. The sample was peripheral blood, taken on day 0 of AZD1222 vaccination. The receptors were gathered from an adult in good health.

The chain uses TRBV25-1 and TRBJ1-1; possible D gene TRBD1, 5 bases. The CDR3 is made up of 13 amino acids. Deletions cut 6 bases from V and 5 bases from J, with 13 bases between. CDR1 MGHDK and CDR2 SYGVNS come from the germline V gene. CDR3 DNA sequence: TGTGCCAGCAGGAGGGGAGGAACGACTGAAGCTTTCTTT. Protein product: CASRRGGTTEAFF.

Only one count was recorded for this clone. This chain links TRBV24-1 with TRBJ2-5, with TRBD1 matching 7 bases. Losses at the gene ends were 6 bases for V and 5 bases for J; bases not matched to a gene: 11. CDR1 is KGHDR and CDR2 is SFDVKD in the germline V gene. This CDR3 region has 15 residues. CDR3 in DNA: TGTGCCACCAGTCCGGGACAGCCTTTCGGGGAGACCCAGTACTTC. Its translation is CATSPGQPFGETQYF.

The chain couples TRBV19 to TRBJ2-2; TRBD2 might be the D (6 bases). The germline CDR1 and CDR2 sequences are LNHDA and SQIVND (reference sequence). V lost 10 bases, J lost 0 bases, and 12 bases lay in between. The CDR3 spans 14 residues. CDR3 region: CATRRVANTGELFF. The CDR3 DNA sequence: TGTGCCACTAGGAGGGTTGCGAACACCGGGGAGCTGTTTTTT.

This clone was recorded only once. The chain employs TRBV5-4 and TRBJ1-2; unclear D gene. Trimming cost V 0 bases and J 4 bases, with 7 bases left between them. The CDR3 extends over 13 amino acids. The germline CDR1 and CDR2 sequences are SGHNT and YYREEE (reference sequence). CDR3 residues: CASSLEGIYGYTF. The CDR3 DNA follows: TGTGCCAGCAGCTTGGAGGGTATCTATGGCTACACCTTC.

The chain recombines TRBV7-8 with TRBJ1-2; unclear D gene. Germline CDR1 reads SGHVS; CDR2 reads FQNEAQ. The CDR3 covers 16 residues. The V end was cut by 5 bases, the J end by 6 bases, with 22 bases between. CDR3 sequence reads: CASSRSTDGPQNGYTF. For the CDR3, the DNA is TGTGCCAGCAGCCGCTCCACCGACGGGCCTCAGAATGGCTACACCTTC.

The genes are TRBV9 and TRBJ2-7, with D uncertain. This CDR3 is built from 13 residues. V lost 3 bases, J lost 4 bases, and 11 bases lay in between. Germline CDR1 is SGDLS and CDR2 is YYNGEE. Written as DNA, the CDR3 is TGTGCCAGCAGCGGCGATTTGGGATACGAGCAGTACTTC. This gives the protein CASSGDLGYEQYF.

The rearrangement uses TRBV7-6 and TRBJ2-7; 10 bases are a match to TRBD1. The CDR3 is 15 amino acids. V lost 1 base, J lost 3 bases, and 3 bases stayed unmatched. Looked up from germline, CDR1 is SGHVS and CDR2 is FNYEAQ. This CDR3 is CASSLGDRGLYEQYF. The CDR3 bases are TGTGCCAGCAGCTTAGGGGACAGGGGTCTCTACGAGCAGTACTTC.

The J gene is TRBJ1-5, the V gene TRBV4-1, with a possible D match to TRBD1 (6 bases). CDR3 length: 17 residues. CDR1 is MGHRA, CDR2 YSYEKL, per germline. V was clipped by 0 bases and J by 4 bases, with 16 bases between them. The CDR3 nucleotides read TGCGCCAGCAGCCAAGAAAAAGGGGGAATGGCTAATCAGCCCCAGCATTTT. It specifies CASSQEKGGMANQPQHF.

This clone was counted only a few times. This chain joins TRBV19 and TRBJ1-2; TRBD1 might be the D (5 bases). Per the germline V gene, CDR1 is LNHDA and CDR2 is SQIVND (reference sequence). This CDR3 comprises 14 residues. The ends were cut back, 3 bases at V and 8 bases at J, with 16 bases in the middle. The CDR3 DNA reads TGTGCCAGTAGTATTGGCGCAGGGTCGAAAGGCTACACCTTC. Amino acids: CASSIGAGSKGYTF.